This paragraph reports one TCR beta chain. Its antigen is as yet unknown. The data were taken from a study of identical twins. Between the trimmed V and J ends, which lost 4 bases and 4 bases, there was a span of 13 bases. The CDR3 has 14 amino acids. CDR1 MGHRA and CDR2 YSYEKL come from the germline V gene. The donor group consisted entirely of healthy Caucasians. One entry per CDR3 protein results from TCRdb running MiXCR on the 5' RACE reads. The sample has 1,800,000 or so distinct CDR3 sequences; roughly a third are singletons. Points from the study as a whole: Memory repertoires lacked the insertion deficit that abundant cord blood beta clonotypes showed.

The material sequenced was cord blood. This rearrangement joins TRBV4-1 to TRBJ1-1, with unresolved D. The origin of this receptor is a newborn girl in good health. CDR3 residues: CASSPNRGITEAFF. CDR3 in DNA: TGCGCCAGCAGCCCCAACAGAGGAATCACTGAAGCTTTCTTT.